These T cell receptor beta chains were read from a single sample in a study of blood T cell repertoires in COVID-19. TCRdb's table, derived via immunoSEQ multiplex PCR, lists solely in-frame clones and lacks some. Here the sample spans about 190,000 clones, around 85% being singletons. The material sequenced was peripheral blood. The receptors shown here come from a man between 25 and 39 years old with acute or convalescent COVID-19. Both conserved end residues are part of each CDR3. The D gene is left open where the match is weak. Rows may omit the clone size; those that give it use once, few, many or a size class.

cdr3_aa cdr3_nt d_call cdr3_length clone_size j_call v_call
CASSFTSDTEAFF TGTGCCAGCAGCTTTACTTCCGACACTGAAGCTTTCTTT NA 13 NA TRBJ1-1 TRBV11-2
CASSFQVGGNTIYF TGTGCCAGCAGCTTTCAGGTCGGCGGAAACACCATATATTTT NA 14 NA TRBJ1-3 TRBV5-8
CASSPFLAGHNEQFF TGCGCCAGCAGCCCGTTTCTAGCGGGGCACAATGAGCAGTTCTTC TRBD2 15 NA TRBJ2-1 TRBV5-1
CASSGAGLMSGNTIYF TGTGCCAGCAGTGGAGCTGGACTGATGTCTGGAAACACCATATATTTT NA 16 NA TRBJ1-3 TRBV6-1
CASSLIGETQYF TGTGCCAGCAGCTTAATCGGGGAGACCCAGTACTTC NA 12 NA TRBJ2-5 TRBV13
CATSRDGNRGYSSTF TGTGCCACCAGCAGAGATGGTAATAGGGGATATTCCTCCACCTTC NA 15 NA TRBJ1-2 TRBV15
CASSSSGKSYNEQFF TGTGCCAGCAGTTCGTCAGGGAAGTCCTACAATGAGCAGTTCTTC NA 15 NA TRBJ2-1 TRBV6-5
CASSSLVDTQYF TGTGCCAGCAGCTCCTTAGTGGATACGCAGTATTTT NA 12 NA TRBJ2-3 TRBV7-9
CASRGTGGPYEQYF TGTGCCAGCAGGGGGACAGGGGGCCCCTACGAGCAGTACTTC TRBD1 14 NA TRBJ2-7 TRBV2
CASSLGGETYEQYF TGTGCCAGCAGCTTGGGGGGTGAGACCTACGAGCAGTACTTC NA 14 NA TRBJ2-7 TRBV7-6
CASSLTVGVYGYTF TGCGCCAGCAGCTTGACTGTCGGGGTCTATGGCTACACCTTC NA 14 NA TRBJ1-2 TRBV5-1
CAISEDVGQSSGNTIYF TGTGCCATCAGTGAGGACGTGGGGCAGAGCTCTGGAAACACCATATATTTT NA 17 NA TRBJ1-3 TRBV10-3
CASSPLQETQYF TGTGCCAGCTCACCCTTGCAAGAGACCCAGTACTTC NA 12 NA TRBJ2-5 TRBV18
CASRIPGTGVNSPLHF TGTGCCAGCAGAATACCGGGGACAGGGGTTAATTCACCCCTCCACTTT TRBD1 16 NA TRBJ1-6 TRBV28
CASRETGNSPLHF TGTGCCAGCAGGGAAACAGGGAATTCACCCCTCCACTTT NA 13 few TRBJ1-6 TRBV6-4
CASILGRHPNTEAFF TGTGCCAGCATTTTAGGCAGGCATCCGAACACTGAAGCTTTCTTT NA 15 NA TRBJ1-1 TRBV6-5
CASRYLSGANYGYTF TGCGCCAGCAGGTATCTATCGGGAGCTAACTATGGCTACACCTTC NA 15 NA TRBJ1-2 TRBV5-1
CASSLRQGVGEQYF TGCGCCAGCAGCTTACGACAGGGGGTTGGAGAGCAGTACTTC TRBD1 14 NA TRBJ2-7 TRBV5-1
CAWSENQRATDTQYF TGTGCCTGGAGTGAGAACCAGCGGGCCACAGATACGCAGTATTTT NA 15 NA TRBJ2-3 TRBV30
CASSPPRDSGNTIYF TGTGCCAGCTCACCACCCCGAGACTCTGGAAACACCATATATTTT NA 15 once TRBJ1-3 TRBV18
CASSPDRDDGQPQHF TGTGCCAGCAGCCCGGACAGGGATGACGGTCAGCCCCAGCATTTT TRBD1 15 NA TRBJ1-5 TRBV3-1/TRBV3-2
CASSPGLAGATQYF TGCGCCAGCAGCCCCGGACTAGCGGGAGCCACGCAGTATTTT TRBD2 14 NA TRBJ2-3 TRBV5-1
CASGWDSYGYTF TGTGCTAGTGGTTGGGACAGCTATGGCTACACCTTC TRBD1 12 NA TRBJ1-2 TRBV12-5
CASSKFSGQGFSREQYF TGTGCCAGTAGTAAATTCAGCGGACAGGGGTTTTCTCGTGAGCAGTACTTC TRBD1 17 NA TRBJ2-7 TRBV19
CASSSEAGGPSSYNEQFF TGTGCCAGCAGCTCGGAAGCGGGGGGACCTAGCTCCTACAATGAGCAGTTCTTC TRBD2 18 NA TRBJ2-1 TRBV7-2
CASSLTGVNYGYTF TGTGCCAGCAGTCTAACAGGGGTGAACTATGGCTACACCTTC TRBD1 14 few TRBJ1-2 TRBV6-5
CSVESQGTVYGYTF TGCAGCGTTGAGAGTCAGGGTACAGTCTATGGCTACACCTTC NA 14 NA TRBJ1-2 TRBV29-1
CASSQAAGLGRGYTF TGTGCCAGCAGCCAAGCGGCAGGGCTCGGTCGTGGCTACACCTTC NA 15 NA TRBJ1-2 TRBV3-1/TRBV3-2
CAQLRLAGFYEQYF TGTGCCCAACTTCGACTAGCGGGATTTTACGAGCAGTACTTC TRBD2 14 NA TRBJ2-7 TRBV6-5
CASSLSDPGDPNEQFF TGTGCCAGCAGTTTATCTGATCCGGGAGACCCTAATGAGCAGTTCTTC NA 16 NA TRBJ2-1 TRBV27
CASSNSREAFF TGTGCCAGCAGCAATTCTCGGGAAGCTTTCTTT NA 11 NA TRBJ1-1 TRBV13
CASSPQEGAFYGYTF TGTGCCAGCAGTCCCCAGGAGGGTGCGTTCTATGGCTACACCTTC NA 15 NA TRBJ1-2 TRBV6-5
CASSLFSVDRRIMNTEAFF TGTGCCAGCAGTTTATTCTCCGTGGACAGACGAATCATGAACACTGAAGCTTTCTTT NA 19 NA TRBJ1-1 TRBV28
CASSPGQETQYF TGTGCCAGCAGTCCAGGGCAAGAGACCCAGTACTTC NA 12 NA TRBJ2-5 TRBV2
CASSLRETGNTIYF TGTGCCAGCAGCCTCAGGGAAACTGGAAACACCATATATTTT NA 14 NA TRBJ1-3 TRBV3-1/TRBV3-2
CATSDSRRGNTIYF TGTGCCACCAGTGATTCGAGAAGAGGAAACACCATATATTTT NA 14 NA TRBJ1-3 TRBV24-1
CASSPGTGGTYEQYF TGTGCCAGCAGCCCCGGGACAGGGGGGACCTACGAGCAGTACTTC TRBD1 15 NA TRBJ2-7 TRBV7-2
CASSVDAGQLFEAFF TGTGCCAGCAGCGTAGACGCAGGGCAGCTATTTGAAGCTTTCTTT NA 15 once TRBJ1-1 TRBV9